A single sample gave rise to the 6 T cell receptor beta chains below, sequenced in a study of prognosis after radiotherapy for stage I lung cancer. Genomic DNA was subjected to two-round multiplex PCR for amplification of TCR beta CDR3. Primers were specific to each TRBV and TRBJ gene in first-round PCR. MiXCR was run by TCRdb on the multiplex PCR reads, yielding one entry per CDR3 protein. The sample records approximately 35,000 distinct CDR3 sequences, around 35% being singletons. Sequenced here: PBMCs, sampled before or after stereotactic body radiation therapy (not recorded which). The source is a donor aged 50 or older with non-small cell lung cancer.

In regard to this clonotype: A much larger clone sits a single nucleotide away, making a read error possible. The chain combines TRBV6-1 with TRBJ2-4; 8 nucleotides agree with TRBD2. After removal of 6 bases from V and 1 base from J, the junction contained 8 bases not matched to a gene. CDR1 is MNHNS and CDR2 is SASEGT in the germline V gene. This CDR3 has 16 amino acids. The CDR3, as DNA: TGTGCCAGCAGGCCCTCGGGAGGGGAGGCCAAAAACATTCAGTACTTC. Protein product: CASRPSGGEAKNIQYF.

This clonotype occurred many times. The rearrangement links TRBV12-5 to TRBJ2-1; D might be TRBD2 (5 bases). The V end was cut by 6 bases, the J end by 4 bases, with 19 bases between. This CDR3 is built from 16 residues. Germline values: CDR1 LGHNT, CDR2 FRNRAP. CDR3 nucleotides: TGTGCTAGTGGCCTGATGGTAGGGAGCCGATACAATGAGCAGTTCTTC. Translation gives CASGLMVGSRYNEQFF. The variable domain in full, completed from reference TRBV12-5 and TRBJ2-1, reads DARVTQTPRHKVTEMGQEVTMRCQPILGHNTVFWYRQTMMQGLELLAYFRNRAPLDDSGMPKDRFSAEMPDATLATLKIQPSEPRDSAVYFCASGLMVGSRYNEQFFGPGTRLTVL.

This clonotype occurred many times. The J gene is TRBJ2-1, the V gene TRBV6-1, with 7 bases lining up with TRBD2. Germline V CDR1 and CDR2: MNHNS, SASEGT. The CDR3 totals 14 residues. The V segment lost 4 bases and the J segment 6 bases; nucleotides outside the gene matches: 6. This chain's CDR3 is CASSVAGVLNEQFF. CDR3 coding DNA: TGTGCCAGCAGTGTTGCGGGAGTGCTCAATGAGCAGTTCTTC.

This chain joins TRBV6-1 and TRBJ2-7, with 9 bases matching TRBD1. Trimming at V came to 6 bases and at J to 4 bases, leaving 7 bases not matched to a gene. This CDR3 spans 14 amino acids. Germline V gene lookup returns CDR1 MNHNS and CDR2 SASEGT. CDR3 nucleotides: TGTGCCAGCAGCCACGGGACAGGGCTTTACGAGCAGTACTTC. This sequence encodes CASSHGTGLYEQYF.

This clonotype was observed a single time. The chain uses TRBV11-3 and TRBJ2-2; 10 bases line up with TRBD2. Germline trimming cut 2 bases from V and 6 bases from J; bases unmatched to any gene: 6. The germline CDR1 and CDR2 sequences are SGHNT and YENEEA. The CDR3 has 16 amino acids. CDR3 nucleotides: TGTGCCAGCAGCTTAAGCGGGAGGGATCCCTCCGGGGAGCTGTTTTTT. The encoded protein is CASSLSGRDPSGELFF.

This clonotype was found many times. This chain joins TRBV9 and TRBJ2-1; tentative D call: TRBD2 (5 bases). Germline V gene data show CDR1 as SGDLS and CDR2 as YYNGEE. V dropped 0 bases and J dropped 8 bases, with 18 bases sitting between them. This CDR3 region has 16 residues. The CDR3 region is CASSVEGLAVIDEQFF. DNA for the CDR3: TGTGCCAGCAGCGTAGAAGGACTTGCGGTAATCGATGAGCAGTTCTTC. Full variable domain (rest looked up from reference TRBV9 and TRBJ2-1): DSGVTQTPKHLITATGQRVTLRCSPRSGDLSVYWYQQSLDQGLQFLIQYYNGEERAKGNILERFSAQQFPDLHSELNLSSLELGDSALYFCASSVEGLAVIDEQFFGPGTRLTVL.